The 7 T cell receptor beta chains given below trace back to one sample, sequenced in a study of human T cells and chemical hapten exposure. Time point in this sample: pre-sensitization, week 0. Stated treatment: therapeutic diphenylcyclopropenone sensitization with weekly scalp DPC. TCRdb reprocessed the RACE reads with MiXCR, giving one entry per CDR3 protein. This table has some 330,000 distinct CDR3 sequences, over 5% appearing once. The starting material was whole blood, obtained in connection with sensitization to the hapten diphenylcyclopropenone (DPC). Receptors originate from a woman aged 18-35 years with alopecia areata. Some clones in this sample may be carry-over from other donors' samples.

The rearrangement joins TRBV5-1 to TRBJ1-1; D gene ambiguous. This CDR3 is 11 amino acids long. Germline assignment: CDR1 SGHRS and CDR2 YFSETQ. The V gene lost 3 bases and the J gene lost 8 bases, with 8 bases spanning the gap. The CDR3 sequence: CASSSPVEAFF. CDR3 DNA sequence: TGCGCCAGCAGCTCACCGGTAGAAGCTTTCTTT.

This clonotype came up many times. The V call is TRBV6-5, the J call TRBJ2-2, with TRBD1 matching over 7 bases. Germline lookup yields CDR1 MNHEY and CDR2 SVGAGI. The V segment lost 4 bases and the J segment 6 bases; nucleotides outside the gene matches: 2. CDR3 size: 13 residues. The CDR3 is CASSFDRAGELFF. CDR3 coding DNA: TGTGCCAGCAGTTTCGACAGGGCCGGGGAGCTGTTTTTT.

This clonotype has a handful of counts. The J gene is TRBJ2-3, the V gene TRBV5-5; perhaps TRBD1 as D (6 bases). From germline, CDR1 is SGHKS and CDR2 YYEKEE (reference sequence). The CDR3 contains 14 residues. The ends were cut back, 3 bases at V and 1 base at J, with 9 bases in the middle. The CDR3 sequence is CASSSDSRTDTQYF. DNA of the CDR3: TGTGCCAGCAGCTCGGACAGCCGCACAGATACGCAGTATTTT.

The chain combines TRBV20-1 with TRBJ1-5, with D unresolved. The ends were cut back, 3 bases at V and 5 bases at J, with 8 bases in the middle. This CDR3 is 12 amino acids long. Germline CDR1 DFQATT, CDR2 SNEGSKA (reference sequence). CDR3 in DNA: TGCAGTGCTAGTGGTGGCCATCAGCCCCAGCATTTT. It yields the protein CSASGGHQPQHF.

This clonotype was seen more than once but under ten times. The rearrangement links TRBV6-6 to TRBJ2-3; possibly TRBD1 or TRBD2 for D (5 bases each). This CDR3 comprises 18 residues. The germline V and J ends were trimmed by 5 bases and 0 bases, with 21 bases remaining between them. Germline V gene sequence: CDR1 MNHNY, CDR2 SVGAGI (reference sequence). The CDR3 reads CASSPQMSGARSTDTQYF. The CDR3 coding sequence is TGTGCCAGCAGTCCCCAAATGTCCGGGGCCCGGAGCACAGATACGCAGTATTTT.

This clonotype appeared a few times. The chain carries TRBV6-2 or TRBV6-3 and TRBJ2-2; 15 bases are shared with TRBD2. Losses at the gene ends were 2 bases for V and 5 bases for J; bases not matched to a gene: 3. Germline values: CDR1 MNHEY, CDR2 SVGEGT. This CDR3 comprises 17 residues. The CDR3 here is CASSYGTSGGQTGELFF. The CDR3 DNA is TGTGCCAGCAGTTACGGGACTAGCGGGGGGCAAACCGGGGAGCTGTTTTTT.

This clonotype was seen only a few times. The chain employs TRBV2 and TRBJ1-2, with TRBD1 as a possible D gene (5 bases). This CDR3 is 14 amino acids long. V lost 0 bases and J lost 4, with 9 bases in between. The germline gives CDR1 SNHLY, CDR2 FYNNEI. Written as DNA, the CDR3 is TGTGCCAGCAGTGAAGCGTGGGGGGTCTATGGCTACACCTTC. It yields the protein CASSEAWGVYGYTF.